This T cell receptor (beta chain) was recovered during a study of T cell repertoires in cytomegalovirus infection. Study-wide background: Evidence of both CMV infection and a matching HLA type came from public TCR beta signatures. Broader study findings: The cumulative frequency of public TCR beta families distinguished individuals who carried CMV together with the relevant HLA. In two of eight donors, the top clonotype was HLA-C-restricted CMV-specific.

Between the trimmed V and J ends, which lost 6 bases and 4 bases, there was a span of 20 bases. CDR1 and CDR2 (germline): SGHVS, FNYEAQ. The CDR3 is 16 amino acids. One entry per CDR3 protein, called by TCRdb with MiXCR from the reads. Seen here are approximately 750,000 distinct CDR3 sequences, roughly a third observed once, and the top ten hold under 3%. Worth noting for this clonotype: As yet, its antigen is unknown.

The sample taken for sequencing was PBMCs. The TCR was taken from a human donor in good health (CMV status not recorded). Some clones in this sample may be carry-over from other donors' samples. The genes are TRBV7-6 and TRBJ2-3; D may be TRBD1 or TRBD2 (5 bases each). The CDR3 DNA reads TGTGCCAGCAGTCCGGCCCTCAGGGACGGATCAGATACGCAGTATTTT. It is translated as CASSPALRDGSDTQYF. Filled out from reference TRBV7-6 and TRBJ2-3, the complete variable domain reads GAGVSQSPRYKVTKRGQDVALRCDPISGHVSLYWYRQALGQGPEFLTYFNYEAQQDKSGLPNDRFSAERPEGSISTLTIQRTEQRDSAMYRCASSPALRDGSDTQYFGPGTRLTVL.